This paragraph reports one T cell receptor (beta chain). The germline V gene has CDR1 SGHNT and CDR2 YYREEE (reference sequence). The length of the CDR3 is 16 residues. V dropped 4 bases and J dropped 4; count of bases not matched to a gene: 9. The table came from immunoSEQ multiplex PCR; TCRdb's copy has only in-frame clones and leaves some out. The table has about 220,000 clones, approximately 86% seen once; the top ten hold roughly 10%. This sample was included in a study of blood T cell repertoires in COVID-19. For the study at large: COVID-19 samples from acute and convalescent phases originated in the United States, Italy and Spain. Sources were T cells, B-cell-depleted T cells, or PBMCs; the material itself was cDNA or gDNA.

Seattle patient enrollment occurred during active infection, with longitudinal follow-up thereafter. The material sequenced was peripheral blood. This sequence was found in a woman aged 45 to 65 with COVID-19, enrolled during active disease. The J gene is TRBJ2-1, the V gene TRBV5-4; TRBD2 aligns across 9 bases. The CDR3 DNA reads TGTGCCAGCAGCCGTATTCTAGCGGGGATTTACAATGAGCAGTTCTTC. It translates to CASSRILAGIYNEQFF.